This entry features one T cell receptor beta chain sequence. The target of this receptor is not known. No base-level quality is on record; no much larger clone is a single base apart. The approximately 40 donors, aged 6 to 90 years, were systemically healthy Caucasian individuals from Russia. Each donor gave around 9.8 milliliters of peripheral blood, collected into EDTA-treated Vacutainer tubes. Ficoll-Paque density-gradient centrifugation was used to isolate PBMCs, with at least 6.5 million obtained per sample. Trizol reagent was used to extract total RNA from the PBMCs, yielding at least 5.5 micrograms per sample. For every donor, an aliquot of PBMCs went through flow cytometry to measure the percentages of naive CD45RAhigh/CD27high T cells. The data derive from a study of blood T cells in healthy people across ages (dated by TCRdb to the mid-2010s). Regarding the complete study: Template switching captured roughly one uniquely barcoded TCR beta cDNA molecule per two T cells in model experiments. Age-related changes in TCR beta repertoire diversity were measured in the study by deep sequencing normalized with unique cDNA molecular identifiers. The donors were split into four age groups: young (average around 17 years), middle-aged (roughly 42), aged (approximately 60) and long-lived (about 82). Donors of different ages were randomly distributed across sequencing lanes to avoid experimental bias. For two donors (one aged 18 to 30 and one aged 80 or older), the study analyzed two additional independent replicas of 1 million unique cDNA reads from the same blood draw. Study-wide conclusions, independent of this receptor: Because profiling used bulk unsorted PBMCs, naive and antigen-experienced compartments could not be compared conclusively. The CMV infection status of donors was not known, potentially confounding age-related changes in expanded clonotypes. The long-lived group showed more naive CD4+ T cells, fewer expanded clones and increased TCR diversity than the aged group, suggesting age selection. Estimates of total diversity based on one million sequenced T cells were regarded as lower bounds and as underestimates. The percentage of naive T cells measured by flow cytometry correlated strongly with observed TCR beta diversity. Observed TCR beta diversity per million T cells fell roughly linearly with age, and a significant reduction was already apparent by age around 36.

Library prep was done by 5' RACE. A second PCR of about 6 to 12 cycles was run with a J-beta primer mix and a sample-barcoded 5' primer. A unique molecular identifier was introduced onto each TCR beta cDNA molecule by a template-switch 5' adaptor carrying 12 random nucleotides. At least 3 million CDR3-containing paired-end reads were obtained from each sample. First-strand cDNA synthesis was performed from all RNA using the Mint cDNA synthesis kit, with priming by a TRBC-specific oligonucleotide. Following uracil-DNA glycosylase treatment, all cDNA underwent a first 18-cycle PCR with the universal primers M1SS and BC2_uni_R. As for the authors' bioinformatics: For normalization, 1 million high-quality reads were randomly selected from each sample, with every read carrying a distinct molecular identifier. Instead of being binned into consensus sequences, reads with shared molecular identifiers were discarded. MiTCR, with a Q25 quality threshold and the strictest error-elimination algorithm, was used for CDR3 identification, clonotype clustering and error correction. A nonparametric unseen species model using Euler transformation provided a lower-bound estimate of total TCR beta diversity. In-frame beta chains were kept once TCRdb had trimmed the public reads at Q25 with fastp and called clones with MiXCR. Rows are unified per CDR3 protein, each entry keeping the most common DNA and genes. These V and J calls originate from TCRdb's pipeline instead of the authors' own analysis. This sample is represented by around 1,900,000 distinct CDR3 sequences; approximately 39% of them were singletons. The ten largest make up 23% of the sample.

The CDR3 measures 15 amino acids from cysteine to phenylalanine. Only the CDR3 region is kept as DNA, spanning 45 bases read in frame from base 1. V and J lose 0 bases and 3 bases, and a span of 11 bases separates them. Taken from the germline V gene (reference sequence), the CDR1 and CDR2 loops are MNHNY and SVGAGI. The TCR originated in a human donor in good health. The sequence joins TRBV6-6 to TRBJ1-1, with no D gene named confidently. The sample comprised blood. CDR3 reads: CASSYSTDTDTEAFF. The sequenced DNA: TGTGCCAGCAGTTACTCGACCGACACCGACACTGAAGCTTTCTTT.